This TCR beta chain appears in the sequencing data of a study of blood T cell repertoires in COVID-19. About the study: The samples span acute and convalescent COVID-19 from the United States, Italy and Spain.

CDR3 size: 13 residues. V was trimmed by 11 bases and J by 7 bases, leaving 18 bases between them. The germline gives CDR1 SEHNR, CDR2 FQNEAQ (reference sequence). TCRdb's copy holds only in-frame clones and misses some; the assay was immunoSEQ multiplex PCR. The sample records approximately 130,000 clones, 85% to 90% being singletons. The chain joins TRBV7-9 to TRBJ1-5, with no clear D. This TCR came from a man between 65 and 80 years old with active or convalescent COVID-19. Sequencing used peripheral blood. CDR3 sequence (DNA): TGTGCCGGAGCCGCGCGGGCGGACCAGCCCCAGCATTTT. Amino acid sequence: CAGAARADQPQHF. The full variable domain, in which reference TRBV7-9 and TRBJ1-5 provide the parts outside the CDR3, is DTGVSQNPRHKITKRGQNVTFRCDPISEHNRLYWYRQTLGQGPEFLTYFQNEAQLEKSRLLSDRFSAERPKGSFSTLEIQRTEQGDSAMYLCAGAARADQPQHFGDGTRLSIL.